In this sample, the clone carrying this T cell receptor beta chain turned up many times. What it binds is unknown. The use of genomic DNA as template underpinned the TCR beta VDJ and CDR3 profiling. TCRdb used MiXCR to reprocess the reads, holding one entry per CDR3 protein. This sample has fewer than 200,000 distinct CDR3 sequences, with less than 50% found just once. CD8+CD57+ cell expansion, shown by flow cytometry, had occurred in the patients selected for sequencing. This record comes from a study of CD8+CD57+ T cells in acquired aplastic anemia. V was shortened by 0 bases and J by 1 base, with 9 bases between the two germline ends. Germline V CDR1 and CDR2: LNHNV, YYDKDF (reference sequence). The CDR3 extends over 15 amino acids. Whole-study findings and limits: Significant differences in CD8+ Simpson's diversity were not observed between patients and controls. Patients and controls shared under 35 CD8+ CDR3 sequences, which appeared highly expressed in patients and within their immunodominant clones.

The rearrangement joins TRBV15 to TRBJ1-1, with a weak D call TRBD1 (5 bases). The receptor was derived from a human donor with aplastic anemia. Sequenced material: sorted CD4+, CD8+, or CD8+CD57+ T cells (not recorded which) from PBMCs. The CDR3 region is CATSREEDKNTEAFF. The CDR3 bases are TGTGCCACCAGCAGAGAGGAGGACAAGAACACTGAAGCTTTCTTT.